This record looks at one TCR beta chain sequence and its context. What it recognizes is unknown. Some clones are missing from TCRdb's copy, which holds only in-frame ones; the method was immunoSEQ multiplex PCR. The table shows approximately 200,000 clones, with roughly 93% occurring only once. These data come from a study of T cell responses to AZD1222 COVID-19 vaccine. Study-level information: Second doses that came at about 4 or about 12 weeks were put together.

Broader study findings: There were vaccine-associated CD4 TCRs across spike, dominant at 160-218 and 743-854. Baseline serology detected seropositivity in only five or six AZD1222 recipients. Among spike-specific TCRs, nearly half reportedly target unmutated variant regions.

The CDR3 loop spans 17 amino acids. With 1 base removed from V and 4 bases from J, the gap between germline ends came to 19 bases. Germline CDR1 is MNHEY and CDR2 is SMNVEV (reference sequence). The source was peripheral blood, collected on day 0 of AZD1222 vaccination. This TCR was sampled from an adult in good health. The genes are TRBV27 and TRBJ1-1; D is ambiguous. In DNA form, the CDR3 reads TGTGCCAGCAGTTTATGGGTAAGAGGCCGGACGGCCACTGAAGCTTTCTTT. Amino acids: CASSLWVRGRTATEAFF.